The T cell receptor beta chain under discussion was sequenced for a study of T cells in women clearing cervical HPV infection. The length of the CDR3 is 16 residues. Germline V gene data show CDR1 as DFQATT and CDR2 as SNEGSKA (reference sequence). The V and J ends lost 0 bases and 0 bases, in that order; junction bases with no gene match: 5. Average input was approximately 1.3 ug genomic DNA for immunoSEQ TCR beta CDR3 amplification. The table came from immunoSEQ multiplex PCR; TCRdb's copy has only in-frame clones and leaves some out. Seen in this sample are 25,000 to 35,000 clones; the ten most common clones hold more than 6.5%. Regarding this clone: Read sequence stops 3 residues before the CDR3 end, and the germline J gene provides the missing end.

The chain joins TRBV20-1 to TRBJ2-3, with 8 bases fitting TRBD1. The clonotype originates from a woman between 18 and 69 years old with a cervical HPV16 infection that either progressed to CIN3+ or cleared (not recorded which). Sample: blood buffy coat. CDR3 sequence reads: CSARDIRGPSTDTQYF. The CDR3 DNA, read in part, is TGCAGTGCTAGAGATATCAGGGGGCCGAGCACAGATACG.